A selection of T cell receptor beta chains follows, all from one sample in a study of blood T cell repertoires in COVID-19. Clones were read by immunoSEQ multiplex PCR, and TCRdb kept only the in-frame ones, dropping some. This table holds about 200,000 clones, less than 90% found once. The sequencing input was peripheral blood. These receptor sequences come from a woman in her sixties or seventies with acute or convalescent COVID-19. Each CDR3 is given with its conserved first and last residue. The D gene is left open where the match is weak. Size tells how often a clone was seen (once, few, many) or the class of an expanded clone, and some rows leave it out.

>TRBD1|once|TRBJ1-1|TRBV6-5
CASSPHGTGPTEAFF
TGTGCCAGCAGTCCGCACGGGACAGGGCCCACTGAAGCTTTCTTT
>TRBD1|-|TRBJ1-2|TRBV6-1
CASSVAGTALSYGYTF
TGTGCCAGCAGTGTTGCCGGGACAGCTCTTAGCTATGGCTACACCTTC
>TRBD1|-|TRBJ1-4|TRBV7-9
CASSLGQGREGEKLFF
TGTGCCAGCAGCCTCGGACAGGGGCGCGAGGGTGAAAAACTGTTTTTT
>-|once|TRBJ1-4|TRBV19
CASSIQSRGEKLFF
TGTGCCAGTAGTATCCAATCCCGGGGTGAAAAACTGTTTTTT
>-|once|TRBJ2-3|TRBV9
CASSVEWGSTDTQYF
TGTGCCAGCAGCGTAGAGTGGGGCTCCACAGATACGCAGTATTTT
>-|-|TRBJ2-3|TRBV25-1
CASRNTGSGTDTQYF
TGTGCCAGCAGAAATACAGGGTCGGGCACAGATACGCAGTATTTT
>-|-|TRBJ1-1|TRBV18
CASSPGTGVNTEAFF
TGTGCCAGCTCACCAGGGACTGGGGTGAACACTGAAGCTTTCTTT
>TRBD2|once|TRBJ2-3|TRBV19
CASSSRLAGAGWADTQYF
TGTGCCAGTAGTTCCCGACTAGCGGGGGCGGGGTGGGCAGATACGCAGTATTTT
>-|once|TRBJ1-3|TRBV12-3/TRBV12-4
CASSLTGAIYF
TGTGCCAGCAGTTTAACCGGAGCCATATATTTT
>TRBD1|-|TRBJ2-4|TRBV18
CASSPLPTGLAKNIQYF
TGTGCCAGCTCACCCCTCCCGACAGGGCTAGCCAAAAACATTCAGTACTTC
>-|-|TRBJ1-5|TRBV27
CASSVQGSGSNQPQHF
TGTGCCAGCAGTGTCCAGGGGTCGGGGAGCAATCAGCCCCAGCATTTT
>TRBD2|-|TRBJ2-3|TRBV20-1
CSASWLAGGADTQYF
TGCAGTGCTAGTTGGCTAGCGGGGGGGGCAGATACGCAGTATTTT
>TRBD2|-|TRBJ2-1|TRBV6-1
CASSGGLAGARNEQFF
TGTGCCAGCAGTGGCGGACTAGCGGGAGCGAGGAATGAGCAGTTCTTC
>TRBD2|-|TRBJ2-1|TRBV7-2
CASSSGLARYNEQFF
TGTGCCAGCAGCTCAGGACTAGCGCGCTACAATGAGCAGTTCTTC
>-|-|TRBJ2-1|TRBV5-4
CASSEVGASYNEQFF
TGTGCCAGCAGCGAGGTCGGTGCCTCCTACAATGAGCAGTTCTTC
>TRBD2|-|TRBJ2-2|TRBV7-2
CASSLSGDTGELFF
TGTGCCAGCAGCTTAAGCGGGGACACCGGGGAGCTGTTTTTT
>-|-|TRBJ2-7|TRBV10-2
CAAGDSSYEQYF
TGCGCCGCCGGGGACTCCTCCTACGAGCAGTACTTC
>TRBD1|-|TRBJ1-2|TRBV27
CASSPLGPGQGAFGYGYTF
TGTGCCAGCAGTCCCCTTGGTCCGGGACAGGGGGCCTTCGGCTATGGCTACACCTTC
>TRBD1|-|TRBJ1-3|TRBV7-9
CASSLDVTGVVSSGNTIYF
TGTGCCAGCAGCTTAGACGTGACAGGGGTAGTCAGCTCTGGAAACACCATATATTTT
>-|-|TRBJ2-5|TRBV15
CATSRDGQGKETQYF
TGTGCCACCAGCAGAGATGGGCAGGGAAAAGAGACCCAGTACTTC
>-|-|TRBJ2-5|TRBV5-4
CASSFRGQGGRETQYF
TGTGCCAGCAGCTTTCGAGGCCAGGGGGGAAGAGAGACCCAGTACTTC
>-|-|TRBJ1-1|TRBV2
CASSRPSGNTEAFF
TGTGCCAGCAGTCGCCCATCCGGGAACACTGAAGCTTTCTTT